These 28 T cell receptor beta chains share one sample of origin, sequenced in a study of response to subunit inactivated influenza vaccine (dated by TCRdb to 2017 to 2018). The method behind the library was RT-PCR. Reads for this sample came from an Illumina HiSeq 2500. Using fastp at Q25 and MiXCR, TCRdb reprocessed the public reads and kept productive beta chains. Merged by CDR3 protein, the rows form single entries marked with the most common genes and DNA. This sample lists approximately 700,000 distinct CDR3 sequences; approximately 14% were detected once. The ten largest clones capture roughly 6.4% of the sample. The sequencing here drew on PBMCs from blood, taken around two weeks before vaccination. All receptors derive from a man aged 45 to 65 who received an inactivated influenza vaccine. Donor details come from another sample of the same person, matched by shared clones.

This clonotype was seen only a few times. The rearrangement joins TRBV5-4 to TRBJ2-5; possible D gene TRBD1, 6 bases. Trimming removed 6 bases from V and 2 bases from J, with 17 bases in between. Germline V CDR1 and CDR2: SGHNT, YYREEE (reference sequence). The CDR3 spans 15 residues. The CDR3 DNA is TGTGCCAGCACGACCCACCCCAGGGGTCAAGAGACCCAGTACTTC. This sequence encodes CASTTHPRGQETQYF.

This clonotype was detected only a few times. The chain joins TRBV5-5 to TRBJ1-1, with TRBD1 as a possible D gene (6 bases). Germline V CDR1 and CDR2: SGHKS, YYEKEE (reference sequence). V gave up 4 bases and J gave up 2 bases, with 9 bases separating them. The CDR3 contains 13 residues. CDR3 loop: CASSRDINTEAFF. CDR3 sequence (DNA): TGTGCCAGCAGCCGGGACATTAACACTGAAGCTTTCTTT. Full variable domain (missing parts from reference TRBV5-5 and TRBJ1-1): DAGVTQSPTHLIKTRGQQVTLRCSPISGHKSVSWYQQVLGQGPQFIFQYYEKEERGRGNFPDRFSARQFPNYSSELNVNALLLGDSALYLCASSRDINTEAFFGQGTRLTVV.

This clonotype came up a few times. The chain has TRBV20-1 and TRBJ2-7; 7 bases agree with TRBD1. The V gene end was trimmed by 6 bases and the J gene end by 6 bases; junction bases not matched to a gene: 11. The V gene's germline CDR1 is DFQATT and CDR2 SNEGSKA (reference sequence). The CDR3 totals 13 residues. The CDR3 protein is CSARGGRVVEQYF. The DNA for the CDR3 is TGCAGTGCCCGAGGGGGCAGGGTGGTCGAGCAGTACTTC.

Only a few counts were recorded for this clonotype. The chain carries TRBV10-2 and TRBJ2-5; a possible D gene is TRBD2 (5 bases). Germline CDR1 and CDR2: WSHSY and SAAADI. This CDR3 is built from 14 residues. Trimming took off 4 bases at V and 1 base at J, with 10 bases between the two ends. This CDR3 reads CASSVTLAQETQYF. The CDR3 region has the DNA TGCGCCAGCAGTGTAACGCTAGCCCAAGAGACCCAGTACTTC.

This clonotype showed up just a few times. The CDR3 region is CASSPRPGSPLHF. CDR3 nucleotides: TGTGCCAGCAGCCCGAGACCAGGCTCACCCCTCCACTTT. This chain connects TRBV5-6 to TRBJ1-6; unclear D gene. V was clipped by 4 bases and J by 10 bases, with 12 bases between them. The CDR3 runs 13 residues. From germline, CDR1 is SGHDT and CDR2 YYEEEE.

This rearrangement joins TRBV7-2 to TRBJ1-2; unclear D gene. The germline CDR1 and CDR2 sequences are SGHTA and FQGNSA. V was clipped by 1 base and J by 6 bases, with 15 bases between them. This CDR3 is built from 15 residues. The CDR3 DNA follows: TGTGCCAGCAGCTTAGTGATCACAGACTACAATGGCTACACCTTC. This codes for CASSLVITDYNGYTF.

The chain links TRBV5-8 to TRBJ1-3, with a weak D call TRBD1 (5 bases). Trimming took off 1 base at V and 0 bases at J, with 11 bases between the two ends. The CDR3 spans 16 residues. In germline, CDR1 is SGHTS, CDR2 YDEGEE. This CDR3 reads CASSLFLTASGNTIYF. CDR3 DNA sequence: TGTGCCAGCAGCTTGTTCCTGACAGCCTCTGGAAACACCATATATTTT.

This clonotype was observed a handful of times. The chain joins TRBV27 to TRBJ2-7, with a tentative D call TRBD1 (6 bases). Germline CDR1 and CDR2: MNHEY and SMNVEV (reference sequence). The CDR3 spans 15 residues. The V and J ends lost 3 bases and 5 bases respectively, with 17 bases between them. Here the CDR3 reads CASSLGAAGLNEQYF. The CDR3 DNA is TGTGCCAGCAGTTTGGGGGCGGCAGGTCTGAACGAGCAGTACTTC.

This clonotype appeared a few times. This chain joins TRBV15 and TRBJ2-1, with 12 positions matching TRBD2. In germline, CDR1 is LNHNV, CDR2 YYDKDF (reference sequence). CDR3 size: 15 residues. V shed 3 bases, J shed 4 bases, and the junction held 1 base outside the gene matches. DNA for the CDR3: TGTGCCACCAGCAGCACTAGCGGGGGGTACAATGAGCAGTTCTTC. This encodes CATSSTSGGYNEQFF.

This CDR3 reads CASSQDTGRNYNSPLHF. The CDR3 nucleotides read TGTGCCAGCAGCCAAGATACAGGGCGGAACTATAATTCACCCCTCCACTTT. The rearrangement uses TRBV4-2 and TRBJ1-6; D perhaps matches TRBD1 (6 bases). The V gene lost 0 bases and the J gene lost 3 bases, with 12 bases spanning the gap. The CDR3 spans 17 residues. Germline loops: CDR1 LGHNA, CDR2 YNFKEQ.

This clonotype showed up many times. This rearrangement joins TRBV4-3 to TRBJ2-5; 7 nucleotides match TRBD2. V trimming: 1 base; J trimming: 5 bases; junction bases outside the gene matches: 4. Looked up from germline, CDR1 is LGHNA and CDR2 is YSLEER. The CDR3 has 14 residues. In DNA, the CDR3 is TGCGCCAGCAGCCAAGGACTAGCCGGCGAGACCCAGTACTTC. This translates into CASSQGLAGETQYF.

This clonotype was seen a few times. V usage is TRBV4-1 and J usage is TRBJ2-1, with TRBD2 matching over 10 bases. The CDR3 is 16 amino acids. V trimming: 4 bases; J trimming: 4 bases; junction bases outside the gene matches: 7. Germline loops: CDR1 MGHRA, CDR2 YSYEKL. The CDR3 DNA sequence: TGCGCCAGCAGCCCCCGCCTAGCGGGGGAGTACAATGAGCAGTTCTTC. Its protein is CASSPRLAGEYNEQFF.

This clonotype has only a few counts. V gene TRBV5-1 combines with J gene TRBJ2-7; D may be TRBD1 (5 bases). This CDR3 contains 13 residues. The germline CDR1 and CDR2 sequences are SGHRS and YFSETQ. Deletions cut 5 bases from V and 3 bases from J, with 12 bases between. CDR3 nucleotides: TGCGCCAGCAGTAAACAGGATATCTACGAGCAGTACTTC. Translated: CASSKQDIYEQYF. The full variable domain, rest sourced from reference TRBV5-1 and TRBJ2-7, is KAGVTQTPRYLIKTRGQQVTLSCSPISGHRSVSWYQQTPGQGLQFLFEYFSETQRNKGNFPGRFSGRQFSNSRSEMNVSTLELGDSALYLCASSKQDIYEQYFGPGTRLTVT.

The V gene is TRBV12-3 or TRBV12-4, the J gene TRBJ2-2, with D hard to call. The CDR3 runs to 17 residues. Between the trimmed V and J ends, which lost 6 bases and 7 bases, there was a span of 24 bases. The CDR3 spells CASSSRTYSPNYGELFF. The CDR3 DNA sequence: TGTGCCAGCAGCTCCAGGACCTATTCCCCGAACTACGGGGAGCTGTTTTTT.

The CDR3 reads CASSGGLGDTQYF. CDR3 DNA sequence: TGTGCCAGCAGTGGGGGGCTCGGAGATACGCAGTATTTT. The gene calls are TRBV2 and TRBJ2-3; tentatively, D is TRBD1 (6 bases). The germline gives CDR1 SNHLY, CDR2 FYNNEI. V was cut by 4 bases and J by 5 bases, with 10 bases left in between. CDR3 length: 13 amino acids. The entire variable domain, with the rest obtained from reference TRBV2 and TRBJ2-3, is as follows: EPEVTQTPSHQVTQMGQEVILRCVPISNHLYFYWYRQILGQKVEFLVSFYNNEISEKSEIFDDQFSVERPDGSNFTLKIRSTKLEDSAMYFCASSGGLGDTQYFGPGTRLTVL.

This chain joins TRBV6-2 or TRBV6-3 and TRBJ2-1, with D possibly being TRBD1 (6 bases). The CDR3 has 13 amino acids. The germline V gene has CDR1 MNHEY and CDR2 SVGEGT. With 7 bases removed from V and 3 bases from J, the gap between germline ends came to 10 bases. This CDR3 is CASNDRIYNEQFF. The CDR3 DNA reads as TGTGCCAGCAACGACAGGATCTACAATGAGCAGTTCTTC.

Of note for this clonotype: The junction and the germline gene differ at one end; a read error may be behind it. This CDR3 reads CASSQASGVPPSGELVF. Written as DNA, the CDR3 is TGTGCCAGCAGCCAGGCGAGCGGGGTCCCGCCTTCCGGGGAGCTGGTTTTT. This chain connects TRBV4-2 to TRBJ2-2; 7 bases agree with TRBD2. CDR1 and CDR2 (germline): LGHNA, YNFKEQ. The CDR3 totals 17 residues.

This clonotype has more than one count but fewer than ten. The V gene is TRBV10-3, the J gene TRBJ2-7; 7 bases align to TRBD1. This CDR3 spans 13 amino acids. The J segment lost 7 bases and the V segment lost 2 bases, leaving 5 bases of the junction unmatched. Looked up from germline, CDR1 is ENHRY and CDR2 is SYGVKD. DNA of the CDR3: TGTGCCATCAGTGAGGACAGGGTTGGAGAGCAGTACTTC. Its protein product is CAISEDRVGEQYF.

V and J are TRBV14 and TRBJ1-6, with 7 bases matching TRBD1. The CDR3 extends over 13 amino acids. Germline values: CDR1 SGHDN, CDR2 FVKESK. The V gene end was trimmed by 5 bases and the J gene end by 10 bases; junction bases not matched to a gene: 5. The CDR3 coding sequence is TGTGCCAGCAGCTTGGCAGGGGGATCACCCCTCCACTTT. Translating it yields CASSLAGGSPLHF.

The chain couples TRBV13 to TRBJ2-7; 11 bases map to TRBD2. The CDR3 covers 17 residues. CDR1 and CDR2 (germline): PRHDT, FYEKMQ (reference sequence). Trimming cost V 5 bases and J 1 base; bases outside gene matches: 10. The CDR3 loop is CASSETSLAGVSYEQYF. Here the CDR3 DNA reads TGTGCCAGCAGCGAAACATCACTAGCGGGAGTATCCTACGAGCAGTACTTC. Full variable domain (missing parts from reference TRBV13 and TRBJ2-7): AAGVIQSPRHLIKEKRETATLKCYPIPRHDTVYWYQQGPGQDPQFLISFYEKMQSDKGSIPDRFSAQQFSDYHSELNMSSLELGDSALYFCASSETSLAGVSYEQYFGPGTRLTVT.

This clonotype was seen only a few times. This chain joins TRBV5-6 and TRBJ2-5; TRBD1 might be the D (5 bases). V was cut by 0 bases and J by 3 bases, with 9 bases left in between. Germline V gives CDR1 SGHDT, CDR2 YYEEEE. This CDR3 is 14 amino acids long. This CDR3 reads CASSLVGVEETQYF. The CDR3 DNA follows: TGTGCCAGCAGCTTGGTAGGGGTTGAAGAGACCCAGTACTTC.

The J gene is TRBJ2-6, the V gene TRBV2; tentatively, D is TRBD2 (6 bases). Per the germline V gene, CDR1 is SNHLY and CDR2 is FYNNEI. With 6 bases removed from V and 2 bases from J, the gap between germline ends came to 8 bases. The CDR3 runs 14 residues. The CDR3 DNA sequence: TGTGCCAGCAGGGAGGGGCCTGGGGCCAACGTCCTGACTTTC. Translated, it gives CASREGPGANVLTF.

This clonotype was seen repeatedly, ten times or more. The rearrangement links TRBV9 to TRBJ2-2, with 10 bases that match TRBD2. In germline, CDR1 is SGDLS, CDR2 YYNGEE. This CDR3 region has 17 residues. V shed 4 bases and J 5 bases; nucleotides not matched to a gene: 11. The CDR3 region has the DNA TGTGCCAGCAGCCTGACTAGCGGGCGGACTGGGACCGGGGAGCTGTTTTTT. Its translation: CASSLTSGRTGTGELFF.

J is TRBJ1-4 and V is TRBV28; 8 bases match TRBD1. Looked up from germline, CDR1 is MDHEN and CDR2 is SYDVKM. The CDR3 loop spans 15 amino acids. Losses at the gene ends were 7 bases for V and 4 bases for J; bases not matched to a gene: 8. CDR3 sequence reads: CASTPGQGDNEKLFF. The CDR3 region has the DNA TGTGCCAGCACCCCCGGACAGGGCGATAATGAAAAACTGTTTTTT.

The CDR3 DNA sequence: TGTGCCAGCAGCCCCCAGAGAGGGGACATTCAGTACTTC. The encoded protein is CASSPQRGDIQYF. The J gene is TRBJ2-4, the V gene TRBV27; D might be TRBD1 or TRBD2, each matching 5 bases. The CDR3 is 13 residues long. Germline CDR1 is MNHEY and CDR2 is SMNVEV (reference sequence). Trimming stripped 6 bases from V and 8 bases from J, with 14 bases between.

This sequence joins TRBV20-1 and TRBJ1-2; 7 bases agree with TRBD1. Germline CDR1 is DFQATT and CDR2 is SNEGSKA (reference sequence). V lost 5 bases to trimming and J lost 3 bases; unmatched junction nucleotides: 6. The CDR3 spans 13 residues. Here the CDR3 DNA reads TGCAGTGCTCCCGCCAGGGGGTACTATGGCTACACCTTC. It yields the protein CSAPARGYYGYTF.

The chain joins TRBV5-1 to TRBJ2-3; 9 nucleotides agree with TRBD2. V shed 0 bases and J 6 bases; nucleotides not matched to a gene: 5. CDR1 and CDR2 from the germline V gene are SGHRS and YFSETQ. This CDR3 contains 15 residues. The CDR3 region is CASSLVRGGRDTQYF. The CDR3 DNA follows: TGCGCCAGCAGCTTGGTGCGGGGGGGCCGTGATACGCAGTATTTT. Supplemented by reference TRBV5-1 and TRBJ2-3, the full variable domain reads KAGVTQTPRYLIKTRGQQVTLSCSPISGHRSVSWYQQTPGQGLQFLFEYFSETQRNKGNFPGRFSGRQFSNSRSEMNVSTLELGDSALYLCASSLVRGGRDTQYFGPGTRLTVL.

In this sample, this clonotype turned up a few times. The chain joins TRBV11-1 to TRBJ2-6; TRBD1 matches 9 bases. Per germline, CDR1 SGHAT and CDR2 FQDESV (reference sequence). With V trimmed by 4 bases and J by 3 bases, 13 bases remained unmatched. This CDR3 has 19 residues. This CDR3 reads CASSSILGQGVDGANVLTF. The CDR3 DNA is TGTGCCAGCAGCTCTATCCTGGGACAGGGTGTGGATGGGGCCAACGTCCTGACTTTC. Complete variable domain (other parts from reference TRBV11-1 and TRBJ2-6): EAEVAQSPRYKITEKSQAVAFWCDPISGHATLYWYRQILGQGPELLVQFQDESVVDDSQLPKDRFSAERLKGVDSTLKIQPAELGDSAMYLCASSSILGQGVDGANVLTFGAGSRLTVL.